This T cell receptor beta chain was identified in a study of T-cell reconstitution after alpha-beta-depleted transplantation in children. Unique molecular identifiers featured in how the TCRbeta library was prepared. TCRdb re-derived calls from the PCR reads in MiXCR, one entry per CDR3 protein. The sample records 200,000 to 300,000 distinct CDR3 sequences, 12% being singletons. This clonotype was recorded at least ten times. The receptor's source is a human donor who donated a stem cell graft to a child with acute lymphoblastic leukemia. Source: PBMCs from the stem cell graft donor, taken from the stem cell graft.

The CDR3 nucleotides read TGTGCCACCAGCAGCTCAGCCGGGACAGGGGGCAAGACCCAGTACTTC. Its translation is CATSSSAGTGGKTQYF. This chain uses TRBV15 with TRBJ2-5, with TRBD1 matching over 12 bases. The CDR3 consists of 16 residues. CDR1 LNHNV and CDR2 YYDKDF come from the germline V gene (reference sequence). V lost 3 bases to trimming and J lost 6 bases; unmatched junction nucleotides: 8. Combining the CDR3 with reference TRBV15 and TRBJ2-5 gives the whole variable domain DAMVIQNPRYQVTQFGKPVTLSCSQTLNHNVMYWYQQKSSQAPKLLFHYYDKDFNNEADTPDNFQSRRPNTSFCFLDIRSPGLGDTAMYLCATSSSAGTGGKTQYFGPGTRLLVL.